The next 7 T cell receptor beta chains were all read from a single sample in a study of cytomegalovirus exposure and HLA in healthy donors. The primer mix had 60 Vbeta and 13 Jbeta primers. Only in-frame clones appear in the TCRdb table, and some are missing; sequencing was by immunoSEQ multiplex PCR. The sample includes approximately 140,000 clones, 80% of them seen just once. Sequencing was done on a sample of PBMCs. The receptor source for this set is a middle-aged man in good health and CMV-seropositive.

The chain recombines TRBV29-1 with TRBJ1-1, with 7 nucleotides matching TRBD1. The CDR3 spans 14 residues. V shed 4 bases, J shed 4 bases, and the junction held 9 bases outside the gene matches. Germline V gives CDR1 SQVTM, CDR2 ANQGSEA. CDR3 sequence (DNA): TGCAGCGTTGCAACAGGGGAGATTTTCACTGAAGCTTTCTTT. Protein sequence: CSVATGEIFTEAFF.

The chain links TRBV7-9 to TRBJ1-2; D uncertain. The CDR3 extends over 15 amino acids. V was trimmed by 5 bases and J by 2 bases, leaving 15 bases between them. CDR1 and CDR2 from the germline V gene are SEHNR and FQNEAQ (reference sequence). CDR3 protein: CASSPRASYNYGYTF. The CDR3 DNA sequence: TGTGCCAGCAGCCCGCGGGCGTCTTACAACTATGGCTACACCTTC.

A word on this clone: The junction departs from germline at one end; a sequencing error may be responsible. The J gene is TRBJ2-2, the V gene TRBV7-7, with TRBD1 identical over 7 bases. The CDR3 covers 15 residues. Germline CDR1 and CDR2: SSHAT and FNYEAQ (reference sequence). CDR3 DNA sequence: TGTGCTAGCAGCTTACAGGGGTTTGGAACCGGGGAGCTGTTTTTT. Amino acids: CASSLQGFGTGELFF.

The chain has TRBV7-2 and TRBJ2-3; 9 positions match TRBD1. J gave up 3 bases and V 2 bases, and 6 bases lay outside the gene matches. The CDR3 is 16 amino acids. Germline CDR1 and CDR2: SGHTA and FQGNSA. The CDR3 loop reads CASSLIGTGKTDTQYF. The CDR3 region has the DNA TGTGCCAGCAGCTTAATCGGGACAGGGAAAACAGATACGCAGTATTTT. The variable domain in full, completed from reference TRBV7-2 and TRBJ2-3, reads GAGVSQSPSNKVTEKGKDVELRCDPISGHTALYWYRQSLGQGLEFLIYFQGNSAPDKSGLPSDRFSAERTGGSVSTLTIQRTQQEDSAVYLCASSLIGTGKTDTQYFGPGTRLTVL.

This chain joins TRBV6-5 and TRBJ1-5; 8 bases map to TRBD1. Trimming at V came to 6 bases and at J to 7 bases, leaving 11 bases not matched to a gene. CDR3 length equals 15 residues. The germline V gene encodes CDR1 MNHEY and CDR2 SVGAGI. The CDR3 reads CASRSPGGSGQPQHF. In DNA, the CDR3 is TGTGCCAGCAGATCCCCAGGGGGCTCAGGACAGCCCCAGCATTTT.

The rearrangement uses TRBV5-6 and TRBJ2-6; maybe TRBD1 (6 bases). The CDR3 length is 15 residues. CDR1 and CDR2 from the germline V gene are SGHDT and YYEEEE. V was clipped by 2 bases and J by 4 bases, with 10 bases between them. The CDR3 sequence is CASSFRGAGANVLTF. DNA for the CDR3: TGTGCCAGCAGCTTCAGGGGAGCAGGGGCCAACGTCCTGACTTTC.

The genes are TRBV4-3 and TRBJ1-6; D is uncertain. CDR1 LGHNA and CDR2 YSLEER come from the germline V gene. The CDR3 covers 16 residues. Trimming pared 0 bases from V and 4 bases from J, leaving 10 bases between. The CDR3 reads CASSQEVLGYNSPLHF. The CDR3 bases are TGCGCCAGCAGCCAAGAAGTACTAGGGTATAATTCACCCCTCCACTTT.